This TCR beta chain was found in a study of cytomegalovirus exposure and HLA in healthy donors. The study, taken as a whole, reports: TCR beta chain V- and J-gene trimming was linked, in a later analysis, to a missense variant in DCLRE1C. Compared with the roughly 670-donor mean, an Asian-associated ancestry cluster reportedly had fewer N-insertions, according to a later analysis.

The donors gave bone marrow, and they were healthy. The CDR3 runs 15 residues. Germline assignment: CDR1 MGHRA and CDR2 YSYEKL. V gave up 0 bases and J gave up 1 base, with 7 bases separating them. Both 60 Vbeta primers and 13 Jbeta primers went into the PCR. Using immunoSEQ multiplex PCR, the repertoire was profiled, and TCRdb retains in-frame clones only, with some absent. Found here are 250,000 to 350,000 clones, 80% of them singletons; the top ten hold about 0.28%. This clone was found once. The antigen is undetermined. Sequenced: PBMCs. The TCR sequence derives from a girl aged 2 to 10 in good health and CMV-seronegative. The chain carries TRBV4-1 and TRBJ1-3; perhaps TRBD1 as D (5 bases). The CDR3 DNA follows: TGCGCCAGCAGCCAAGATCGGGGGTCTGGAAACACCATATATTTT. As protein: CASSQDRGSGNTIYF.